This TCR beta chain was identified during a study of T cells in tuberculosis. TCRdb's table, derived via immunoSEQ multiplex PCR, lists solely in-frame clones and lacks some. This table has 20,000 to 25,000 clones, 70% to 90% appearing once. The CDR3 runs to 13 residues. Trimming took off 8 bases at V and 1 base at J, with 9 bases between the two ends. Per germline, CDR1 MNHGY and CDR2 SVAAGI. The time point: new active TB diagnosis, blood taken before or within 7 days of starting treatment. This receptor was identified in an adult with tuberculosis. The source material was PBMCs, sampled at tuberculosis diagnosis. V gene TRBV6-9 combines with J gene TRBJ1-5; D gene uncertain. The CDR3 sequence: CASFLRSNQPQHF. DNA for the CDR3: TGTGCCAGCTTCTTACGGAGCAATCAGCCCCAGCATTTT.